This T cell receptor beta chain is from a study of blood T cell repertoires in COVID-19. Under the authors' procedure: Reference gene primers were amplified, and this amplification served to estimate nucleated cell counts. Profiling relied on immunoSEQ multiplex PCR, and the TCRdb table lists in-frame clones only, not all of them. The V and J calls and clone size come from that table; D and trimming were worked out from the DNA. The sample records more than 250,000 clones, 70% to 90% being singletons. Germline V gives CDR1 GTSNPN, CDR2 SVGIG (reference sequence). The junction had 9 bases not matched to a gene; V was cut back by 4 bases and J by 6 bases. The CDR3 is 14 residues long.

This receptor was obtained from a woman in her thirties who had recovered from COVID-19. Input material: PBMCs or T cells enriched from blood (not recorded which). The rearrangement joins TRBV30 to TRBJ1-3; 7 bases map to TRBD1. As DNA, the CDR3 is TGTGCCTGGACGGCTCGAAGGGGGCAAAACACCATATATTTT. Its protein is CAWTARRGQNTIYF.